The 5 T cell receptor beta chains given below trace back to one sample, sequenced in a study of blood T cell repertoires in COVID-19. Clones were read by immunoSEQ multiplex PCR, and TCRdb kept only the in-frame ones, dropping some. This sample has some 100,000 clones, with roughly 86% found just once. The source material was peripheral blood. Receptors originate from a man aged 50 to 59 with acute or convalescent COVID-19.

The chain employs TRBV12-3 or TRBV12-4 and TRBJ2-1; D is unresolved. The V and J ends lost 7 bases and 1 base respectively, with 8 bases between them. This CDR3 contains 13 residues. For the CDR3, the DNA is TGTGCCAGCAAGCCGATTTCCTACAATGAGCAGTTCTTC. Amino acid sequence: CASKPISYNEQFF.

Only a few counts were recorded for this clone. CDR3 amino acids: CASSFGPPSGFYEQYF. The DNA for the CDR3 is TGTGCCAGCAGTTTTGGACCGCCTAGCGGGTTCTACGAGCAGTACTTC. V usage is TRBV27 and J usage is TRBJ2-7; TRBD2 matches 8 bases. Per the germline V gene, CDR1 is MNHEY and CDR2 is SMNVEV (reference sequence). Unmatched junction bases numbered 10, after V lost 3 bases and J lost 3 bases. The CDR3 has 16 residues.

The chain has TRBV7-6 and TRBJ2-6; TRBD1 might be the D (5 bases). V shed 5 bases and J shed 2 bases, with 10 bases lying between them. Germline V gene sequence: CDR1 SGHVS, CDR2 FNYEAQ. There are 15 residues in the CDR3. Here the CDR3 reads CASSEQATGANVLTF. The CDR3 DNA sequence: TGTGCCAGCAGCGAACAGGCGACTGGGGCCAACGTCCTGACTTTC.

The V call is TRBV6-5, the J call TRBJ2-2, with 8 bases aligning to TRBD2. The CDR3 is 13 amino acids. Germline V gene sequence: CDR1 MNHEY, CDR2 SVGAGI. J was trimmed by 0 bases and V by 9 bases; bases with no gene match: 0. Here the CDR3 reads CASSGTNTGELFF. The CDR3 DNA reads as TGTGCCAGTAGCGGGACGAACACCGGGGAGCTGTTTTTT.

The rearrangement uses TRBV15 and TRBJ1-2, with D perhaps TRBD1 (5 bases). Germline lookup yields CDR1 LNHNV and CDR2 YYDKDF (reference sequence). V gave up 3 bases and J gave up 4 bases, with 9 bases separating them. The CDR3 sequence is 13 residues long. CDR3 bases: TGTGCCACCAGCAGGACAGTTACCTATGGCTACACCTTC. This translates into CATSRTVTYGYTF.